One and the same sample provided the 8 T cell receptor beta chains below, sequenced in a study of T cell responses to AZD1222 COVID-19 vaccine. Assay used: immunoSEQ multiplex PCR; TCRdb lists only in-frame clones, some missing. The profile shows more than 150,000 clones, over 75% of them singletons. Material: peripheral blood, obtained on day 0 of AZD1222 vaccination. The receptors derive from an adult in good health.

V usage is TRBV7-3 and J usage is TRBJ1-1; D may be TRBD1 (6 bases). Trimming left V 3 bases short and J 2 bases short, with 10 bases between. This CDR3 contains 14 residues. Germline CDR1 is SGHTA and CDR2 is FQGTGA. CDR3 bases: TGTGCCAGCAGCTTCGGCAGGGGAAACACTGAAGCTTTCTTT. Amino acids: CASSFGRGNTEAFF.

The chain couples TRBV5-1 to TRBJ1-5; D is unresolved. V was shortened by 4 bases and J by 7 bases, with 12 bases between the two germline ends. The CDR3 spans 13 residues. The germline V gene has CDR1 SGHRS and CDR2 YFSETQ. The CDR3 loop reads CASSIGVRQPQHF. The DNA for the CDR3 is TGCGCCAGCAGCATAGGAGTGAGGCAGCCCCAGCATTTT. The entire variable domain, with the rest obtained from reference TRBV5-1 and TRBJ1-5, is as follows: KAGVTQTPRYLIKTRGQQVTLSCSPISGHRSVSWYQQTPGQGLQFLFEYFSETQRNKGNFPGRFSGRQFSNSRSEMNVSTLELGDSALYLCASSIGVRQPQHFGDGTRLSIL.

The gene calls are TRBV4-1 and TRBJ2-7; the D gene is possibly TRBD1 (5 bases). The CDR3 is 13 residues long. Germline CDR1 MGHRA, CDR2 YSYEKL. V dropped 1 base and J dropped 4 bases, with 8 bases sitting between them. The CDR3 loop reads CASSQGPGYEQYF. In nucleotides, the CDR3 is TGCGCCAGCAGCCAAGGGCCAGGGTACGAGCAGTACTTC.

V gene TRBV10-3 combines with J gene TRBJ2-3, with D unclear. This CDR3 has 16 amino acids. CDR1 is ENHRY, CDR2 SYGVKD, per germline. The V gene lost 3 bases and the J gene lost 1 base, with 14 bases spanning the gap. The CDR3 DNA sequence: TGTGCCATCAGTGATGTGGCTCTCTTGGGCACAGATACGCAGTATTTT. It is translated as CAISDVALLGTDTQYF.

V usage is TRBV5-1 and J usage is TRBJ1-2; the match to TRBD1 covers 7 bases. With 4 bases clipped from V and 0 bases from J, the junction kept 6 bases outside the gene matches. Germline assignment: CDR1 SGHRS and CDR2 YFSETQ. This CDR3 contains 15 residues. The CDR3 DNA reads as TGCGCCAGCAGCAAGCGGGACAGAACTAACTATGGCTACACCTTC. Translating gives CASSKRDRTNYGYTF. The full variable domain, in which reference TRBV5-1 and TRBJ1-2 provide the parts outside the CDR3, is KAGVTQTPRYLIKTRGQQVTLSCSPISGHRSVSWYQQTPGQGLQFLFEYFSETQRNKGNFPGRFSGRQFSNSRSEMNVSTLELGDSALYLCASSKRDRTNYGYTFGSGTRLTVV.

As DNA, the CDR3 is TGTGCCAGCTCACCCCTCTCGCGGTACTCTGGAAACACCATATATTTT. Amino acid sequence: CASSPLSRYSGNTIYF. The chain links TRBV18 to TRBJ1-3; the D is unclear. The CDR3 extends over 16 amino acids. Germline V gene sequence: CDR1 KGHSH, CDR2 LQKENI. Trimming pared 3 bases from V and 0 bases from J, leaving 12 bases between. Full variable domain (missing parts from reference TRBV18 and TRBJ1-3): NAGVMQNPRHLVRRRGQEARLRCSPMKGHSHVYWYRQLPEEGLKFMVYLQKENIIDESGMPKERFSAEFPKEGPSILRIQQVVRGDSAAYFCASSPLSRYSGNTIYFGEGSWLTVV.

J is TRBJ1-1 and V is TRBV28; 7 nucleotides line up with TRBD1. J was trimmed by 0 bases and V by 6 bases; bases with no gene match: 7. CDR1 MDHEN and CDR2 SYDVKM come from the germline V gene. The CDR3 contains 15 residues. The CDR3 DNA is TGTGCCAGCAGCCGCCCCGGGACAGTGAACACTGAAGCTTTCTTT. It specifies CASSRPGTVNTEAFF.

Concerning this clone: Lacking the conserved final phenylalanine or tryptophan, this CDR3 likely reflects a read error. The DNA is omitted, as the CDR3 cannot be located on it reliably, and the CDR3 follows TCRdb's listing. The chain carries TRBV6-1 and TRBJ1-2. Per the germline V gene, CDR1 is MNHNS and CDR2 is SASEGT. The CDR3 comprises 21 residues, both ends counted. The CDR3 sequence: CASSEVSGLGNYGYTFGSAKS.